A selection of T cell receptor beta chains follows, all from one sample in a study of cytomegalovirus exposure and HLA in healthy donors. Generated by immunoSEQ multiplex PCR, the TCRdb table keeps only in-frame clones and is missing some. There are about 100,000 clones in the sample; around 77% occur only once, and less than 2.5% lies in the top ten. The specimen was PBMCs. All receptors come from a man younger than 35 in good health and CMV-seronegative. Both conserved end residues are part of each CDR3. Each record gives: CDR3 protein, CDR3 DNA, D gene, V gene, clone size, J gene. A D gene is named only where the DNA matches it firmly. For some rows the clone size is stated as once, few or many, or as a class when expanded; others skip it.

CASSGTSGYTQYF | TGCGCCAGCAGCGGAACTAGCGGATATACGCAGTATTTT | TRBD2 | TRBV5-1 | NA | TRBJ2-3
CASSQQLGPQHF | TGTGCCAGCAGCCAACAACTCGGGCCCCAGCATTTT | NA | TRBV14 | NA | TRBJ1-5
CASRPWGTSGDTQYF | TGTGCCAGCCGCCCCTGGGGCACCTCAGGCGATACGCAGTATTTT | NA | TRBV6-5 | NA | TRBJ2-3
CASSHGVGQARAEAFF | TGTGCCAGCAGCCATGGTGTGGGCCAGGCCCGCGCTGAAGCTTTCTTT | NA | TRBV4-2 | few | TRBJ1-1
CASSLGQGRYEQYF | TGTGCCAGCAGCTTGGGACAGGGACGCTACGAGCAGTACTTC | TRBD1 | TRBV5-8 | NA | TRBJ2-7
CASSFQTYEQYF | TGTGCCAGCAGCTTTCAGACCTACGAGCAGTACTTC | NA | TRBV5-6 | few | TRBJ2-7
CASSPTSGGAANEQFF | TGTGCCAGCAGCCCTACTAGCGGGGGGGCCGCGAATGAGCAGTTCTTC | TRBD2 | TRBV7-2 | NA | TRBJ2-1
CASSYTGRAYEQYF | TGTGCCAGCAGCTACACAGGGCGAGCCTACGAGCAGTACTTC | NA | TRBV7-8 | NA | TRBJ2-7
CASSGQEGWGAQHF | TGTGCCAGCTCGGGACAGGAGGGGTGGGGAGCCCAGCATTTT | TRBD1 | TRBV28 | NA | TRBJ1-5
CASSLAGRADYSNQPQHF | TGTGCCAGCAGCTTAGCCGGGAGAGCAGATTATAGCAATCAGCCCCAGCATTTT | NA | TRBV7-2 | NA | TRBJ1-5
CASSLTDTQYF | TGTGCCAGCAGCCTCACAGATACGCAGTATTTT | NA | TRBV7-9 | NA | TRBJ2-3
CASSQDRQVNIQYF | TGCGCCAGCAGCCAAGATAGGCAGGTTAACATTCAGTACTTC | NA | TRBV4-3 | NA | TRBJ2-4
CASSLSEDQPQHF | TGTGCCAGCAGCTTGAGCGAGGATCAGCCCCAGCATTTT | NA | TRBV13 | NA | TRBJ1-5
CASSLDLGGREDEQYF | TGTGCCAGCAGCTTAGACCTGGGTGGACGGGAAGACGAGCAGTACTTC | NA | TRBV7-9 | NA | TRBJ2-7
CASSNRVVTPNVHEQYF | TGTGCCAGTAGCAACAGGGTGGTTACGCCGAATGTCCACGAGCAGTACTTC | NA | TRBV19 | NA | TRBJ2-7
CASTWTGRGNTIYF | TGTGCCAGCACTTGGACAGGGCGGGGAAACACCATATATTTT | TRBD1 | TRBV2 | NA | TRBJ1-3
CASRRTSPPSTDTQYF | TGTGCCAGCAGACGGACTAGTCCCCCTAGCACAGATACGCAGTATTTT | TRBD2 | TRBV2 | NA | TRBJ2-3
CASSVLQGAAGELFF | TGTGCCAGCAGCGTGCTACAGGGGGCTGCCGGGGAGCTGTTTTTT | TRBD1 | TRBV9 | NA | TRBJ2-2
CASSQPRAGQGDTIYF | TGTGCCAGCAGCCAACCCCGAGCGGGACAGGGGGACACCATATATTTT | TRBD1 | TRBV4-2 | NA | TRBJ1-3
CASSPKEQDTQYF | TGTGCCAGCTCACCAAAGGAGCAAGATACGCAGTATTTT | NA | TRBV18 | NA | TRBJ2-3
CASSLGQGRETQYF | TGTGCCAGCAGCTTGGGACAGGGGCGAGAGACCCAGTACTTC | TRBD1 | TRBV5-6 | NA | TRBJ2-5
CASSFQGALTEAFF | TGCGCCAGCAGCTTTCAGGGGGCTCTCACTGAAGCTTTCTTT | TRBD1 | TRBV5-1 | NA | TRBJ1-1
CASSSLPGRDEQYF | TGTGCCAGCAGTTCTCTTCCAGGGAGGGACGAGCAGTACTTC | TRBD2 | TRBV27 | NA | TRBJ2-7
CASSLGGKVDGYTF | TGTGCCAGCAGCCTAGGAGGAAAAGTGGATGGCTACACCTTC | NA | TRBV6-5 | NA | TRBJ1-2
CASSFSFQAGREKLFF | TGTGCCAGCAGCTTCAGTTTTCAGGCGGGTCGTGAAAAACTGTTTTTT | NA | TRBV5-6 | few | TRBJ1-4
CASSIRVATNEKLFF | TGTGCCAGCAGTATCCGGGTAGCAACTAATGAAAAACTGTTTTTT | NA | TRBV27 | NA | TRBJ1-4
CSAGLAAQNTGELFF | TGCAGCGCTGGACTAGCTGCTCAGAACACCGGGGAGCTGTTTTTT | TRBD2 | TRBV29-1 | NA | TRBJ2-2
CASSLHNQETQYF | TGTGCCAGCAGCTTGCACAACCAAGAGACCCAGTACTTC | NA | TRBV5-4 | once | TRBJ2-5